The source of this T cell receptor (beta chain) is a study of T cells after yellow fever vaccination. Notes on the study in general: Among all clonotypes, a small share was observed in both CD4 and CD8 compartments. Any FACS-sorted repertoire could hold abundant clonotypes that contaminate it from the bulk population. Detected again after the booster were most primary-vaccination clones, at nearly 97% CD4 and 88% CD8.

About this clonotype itself: Antigen: not known.

Trimming at V came to 6 bases and at J to 4 bases, leaving 6 bases not matched to a gene. The CDR3 contains 14 residues. Generation of TCR cDNA used 5'RACE template switching (which added a universal primer site and UMIs). TCRdb processed the 5' RACE reads anew with MiXCR; each CDR3 protein has one entry. The repertoire holds a few hundred thousand distinct CDR3 sequences, with roughly 17% as singletons. This clonotype was obtained from a man aged 18 to 29 who received the YFV17D yellow fever vaccine. The sequences come from PBMCs, collected 5 to 6 days after the first yellow fever vaccination. The chain couples TRBV12-3 or TRBV12-4 to TRBJ2-3; 8 positions match TRBD2. CDR3 protein: CASSHAGGADTQYF. CDR3 in DNA: TGTGCCAGCAGCCATGCGGGGGGCGCAGATACGCAGTATTTT.